Presented here are 29 T cell receptor beta chains from one specimen sequenced in a study of early T cells in non-severe SARS-CoV-2 infection. A single record per CDR3 protein comes from TCRdb applying MiXCR to the 5' RACE reads. The profile shows some 55,000 distinct CDR3 sequences, 10% to 15% of them singletons. What was sequenced was whole blood. These receptors all come from an adult who was a healthcare worker with PCR-confirmed SARS-CoV-2 infection or an uninfected control (not recorded which).

This clonotype was detected a few times. The V gene is TRBV29-1, the J gene TRBJ2-5, with D possibly TRBD2 on 5 matching bases. The CDR3 contains 12 residues. Germline V CDR1 and CDR2: SQVTM, ANQGSEA. Between the trimmed V and J ends, which lost 4 bases and 2 bases, there was a span of 8 bases. The CDR3 DNA reads as TGCAGCGTTGTCGGGGTGCAAGAGACCCAGTACTTC. Translated: CSVVGVQETQYF.

This clonotype turned up a few times. The genes are TRBV21-1 and TRBJ2-1. TRBV21-1 is an annotated pseudogene. This CDR3 is 13 amino acids long. In nucleotides, the CDR3 is TGTGCCAGCAGATCCCAGGTTTGCAATGAGCAGTTCTTC. Encoded protein: CASRSQVCNEQFF.

This clonotype was recorded many times. This chain joins TRBV18 and TRBJ2-3; D perhaps matches TRBD2 (6 bases). The germline V gene has CDR1 KGHSH and CDR2 LQKENI. Trimming took 5 bases from V and 1 from J, leaving 16 bases between them. There are 16 residues in the CDR3. The CDR3 bases are TGTGCCAGCTCATCCCTCACGGGAGAAGGCACAGATACGCAGTATTTT. The encoded protein is CASSSLTGEGTDTQYF.

The chain joins TRBV11-2 to TRBJ1-1, with D possibly TRBD1 on 6 matching bases. Germline loops: CDR1 SGHAT, CDR2 FQNNGV. V was shortened by 4 bases and J by 5 bases, with 20 bases between the two germline ends. The CDR3 has 16 residues. This CDR3 is CASSSNGGKMGTEAFF. Written as DNA, the CDR3 is TGTGCCAGCAGCTCAAATGGGGGCAAAATGGGGACTGAAGCTTTCTTT.

The sample holds a few counts of this clonotype. The chain joins TRBV9 to TRBJ1-1; D not certain. Trimming removed 0 bases from V and 4 bases from J, with 7 bases in between. This CDR3 comprises 13 residues. Germline-derived CDR1 and CDR2 are SGDLS and YYNGEE. The CDR3 coding sequence is TGTGCCAGCAGCGTAGGAGGGAGCACTGAAGCTTTCTTT. It specifies CASSVGGSTEAFF.

The chain couples TRBV7-3 to TRBJ2-1, with D perhaps matching TRBD2 (6 bases). This CDR3 spans 17 amino acids. Trimming shortened V by 5 bases and J by 4 bases, and 21 bases separated the two germline ends. The germline gives CDR1 SGHTA, CDR2 FQGTGA. The CDR3 loop is CASSHFDQLAVYNEQFF. CDR3 coding DNA: TGTGCCAGCAGCCATTTCGACCAGTTAGCGGTTTACAATGAGCAGTTCTTC.

This clonotype was recorded at least ten times. V gene TRBV30 combines with J gene TRBJ1-5, with 7 positions matching TRBD1. The length of the CDR3 is 13 residues. The germline gives CDR1 GTSNPN, CDR2 SVGIG (reference sequence). The V and J ends lost 5 bases and 10 bases, in that order; junction bases with no gene match: 11. The CDR3 loop reads CAWSIGTAGPQHF. CDR3 bases: TGTGCCTGGTCGATTGGGACAGCTGGTCCCCAGCATTTT.

This clonotype was counted only a few times. V is TRBV6-5 and J is TRBJ1-1; D ambiguous. V lost 8 bases and J lost 9, with 19 bases in between. The CDR3 spans 13 residues. CDR1 MNHEY and CDR2 SVGAGI come from the germline V gene. CDR3 sequence: CASSGFSIPKAFF. DNA of the CDR3: TGTGCCAGCTCGGGTTTTTCCATTCCTAAAGCTTTCTTT.

This clonotype has a single count. V is TRBV28 and J is TRBJ1-2, with TRBD1 matching 7 bases. V dropped 6 bases and J dropped 4; count of bases not matched to a gene: 5. Germline-derived CDR1 and CDR2 are MDHEN and SYDVKM. The CDR3 sequence is 13 residues long. The CDR3 coding sequence is TGTGCCAGCAGAGGGGACAGCTTCTATGGCTACACCTTC. This encodes CASRGDSFYGYTF.

This clonotype has a handful of counts. V usage is TRBV29-1 and J usage is TRBJ2-7; 7 bases agree with TRBD1. V dropped 7 bases and J dropped 4; count of bases not matched to a gene: 4. In germline, CDR1 is SQVTM, CDR2 ANQGSEA. The CDR3 is 11 residues long. CDR3 amino acids: CSAVGQYEQYF. CDR3 nucleotide sequence: TGCAGCGCCGTGGGACAGTACGAGCAGTACTTC.

This clonotype was counted at least ten times. The V call is TRBV7-8, the J call TRBJ2-1; no reliable D call. This CDR3 is 15 amino acids long. Germline-derived CDR1 and CDR2 are SGHVS and FQNEAQ. Deletions cut 6 bases from V and 4 bases from J, with 16 bases between. CDR3 nucleotide sequence: TGTGCCAGCAGGGCCCGGCCGGAAGGTTACAATGAGCAGTTCTTC. It codes for CASRARPEGYNEQFF.

In DNA form, the CDR3 reads TGTGCCAGCAGTTACCGGGCCCCGGGCGGGAGAACTGAAGCTTTCTTT. This sequence encodes CASSYRAPGGRTEAFF. V and J are TRBV6-5 and TRBJ1-1; D remains ambiguous. V lost 2 bases to trimming and J lost 5 bases, with 18 bases between them. The germline gives CDR1 MNHEY, CDR2 SVGAGI. The CDR3 has 16 amino acids.

The sample holds many counts of this clonotype. V is TRBV20-1 and J is TRBJ2-5; D may be TRBD1 or TRBD2 (5 bases each). CDR3 size: 14 residues. V lost 0 bases to trimming and J lost 4 bases, with 12 bases between them. Germline V CDR1 and CDR2: DFQATT, SNEGSKA (reference sequence). As DNA, the CDR3 is TGCAGTGCTAGAGATGTCGAGGGGTCAGAGACCCAGTACTTC. This gives the protein CSARDVEGSETQYF.

This clonotype came up many times. The rearrangement uses TRBV29-1 and TRBJ1-1; D is unclear. Germline V gene sequence: CDR1 SQVTM, CDR2 ANQGSEA. CDR3 length: 13 residues. V lost 3 bases, J lost 1 base, and 9 bases lay in between. The CDR3 reads CSVEDRRNTEAFF. The CDR3 coding sequence is TGCAGCGTTGAGGACCGAAGGAACACTGAAGCTTTCTTT.

This clonotype was detected a few times. CDR3 sequence (DNA): TGTGCCAGCAGTTACTCGATTGGGGATTATGGCTACACCTTC. This sequence encodes CASSYSIGDYGYTF. The rearrangement uses TRBV6-5 and TRBJ1-2, with no clear D. Between the trimmed V and J ends, which lost 0 bases and 5 bases, there was a span of 10 bases. CDR1 MNHEY and CDR2 SVGAGI come from the germline V gene. The CDR3 length is 14 residues.

This clonotype came up many times. In nucleotides, the CDR3 is TGTGCCAGCACCCTACGTAGCAATCAGCCCCAGCATTTT. Translating it yields CASTLRSNQPQHF. This chain links TRBV6-1 with TRBJ1-5; no definite D call. The length of the CDR3 is 13 residues. In germline, CDR1 is MNHNS, CDR2 SASEGT. The V end was cut by 7 bases, the J end by 0 bases, with 7 bases between.

This clonotype was seen a handful of times. The rearrangement links TRBV24-1 to TRBJ2-7; 9 nucleotides align to TRBD1. Unmatched junction bases numbered 3, after V lost 4 bases and J lost 3 bases. The CDR3 consists of 14 residues. Germline CDR1 reads KGHDR; CDR2 reads SFDVKD. CDR3 sequence: CATSDPDRGYEQYF. CDR3 nucleotides: TGTGCCACCAGTGACCCGGACAGGGGCTACGAGCAGTACTTC.

This clonotype was seen at least ten times. V and J are TRBV7-2 and TRBJ2-5, with 16 bases aligning to TRBD2. J was trimmed by 5 bases and V by 5 bases; bases with no gene match: 8. The germline V gene encodes CDR1 SGHTA and CDR2 FQGNSA. The CDR3 extends over 17 amino acids. CDR3 in amino acids: CASSPGTSGGVLETQYF. Here the CDR3 DNA reads TGTGCCAGCAGCCCGGGGACTAGCGGGGGGGTCCTGGAGACCCAGTACTTC.

The V call is TRBV25-1, the J call TRBJ2-7, with TRBD2 matching over 10 bases. The CDR3 sequence is 20 residues long. J lost 0 bases, V lost 1 base, and 15 bases had no gene match. Germline assignment: CDR1 MGHDK and CDR2 SYGVNS. This CDR3 reads CASSESLPGLAAESSYEQYF. The CDR3 nucleotides read TGTGCCAGCAGTGAATCCCTCCCTGGACTAGCGGCTGAAAGCTCCTACGAGCAGTACTTC.

This clonotype was observed at least ten times. V is TRBV20-1 and J is TRBJ2-2, with D tentatively TRBD2 (6 bases). Germline CDR1 reads DFQATT; CDR2 reads SNEGSKA (reference sequence). Trimming pared 5 bases from V and 6 bases from J, leaving 13 bases between. This CDR3 has 13 amino acids. In nucleotides, the CDR3 is TGCAGTGCTTGGGACTGGCAGGCCGGGGAGCTGTTTTTT. This encodes CSAWDWQAGELFF.

On this clonotype itself: A much larger clone sits a single nucleotide away, making a read error possible. The CDR3 protein is CASSYGGGAPYNEQLF. The CDR3 DNA reads as TGTGCCAGCTCTTATGGCGGGGGGGCCCCCTACAATGAGCAGCTCTTC. V usage is TRBV18 and J usage is TRBJ2-1, with 9 bases lining up with TRBD2. Germline CDR1 KGHSH, CDR2 LQKENI. The CDR3 runs to 16 residues.

This clonotype has only a few counts. For the CDR3, the DNA is TGCGCCAGCAGCTCAGCCGGGGGGAACACTGAAGCTTTCTTT. Protein: CASSSAGGNTEAFF. This chain joins TRBV5-1 and TRBJ1-1; D may be TRBD1 (5 bases). V gave up 3 bases and J gave up 1 base, with 10 bases separating them. Germline V CDR1 and CDR2: SGHRS, YFSETQ. CDR3 size: 14 residues.

This clonotype showed up many times. J is TRBJ2-5 and V is TRBV12-3 or TRBV12-4; D is possibly TRBD1 or TRBD2 (5 bases each). Trimming took off 8 bases at V and 5 bases at J, with 12 bases between the two ends. CDR3 length: 12 amino acids. The CDR3 protein is CASLSWGETQYF. Here the CDR3 DNA reads TGTGCCAGCCTATCCTGGGGGGAGACCCAGTACTTC.

This clonotype appeared many times. The gene calls are TRBV29-1 and TRBJ2-3; no clear D. The CDR3 contains 15 residues. Germline V gives CDR1 SQVTM, CDR2 ANQGSEA. The ends were cut back, 4 bases at V and 1 base at J, with 15 bases in the middle. CDR3 DNA sequence: TGCAGCGTTGGAATGGTGGTCACCCGCACAGATACGCAGTATTTT. It yields the protein CSVGMVVTRTDTQYF.

This clonotype was counted between two and nine times. V gene TRBV28 combines with J gene TRBJ2-1; 8 nucleotides line up with TRBD1. The CDR3 totals 14 residues. CDR1 is MDHEN, CDR2 SYDVKM, per germline. Losses at the gene ends were 5 bases for V and 7 bases for J; bases not matched to a gene: 7. The CDR3 loop reads CASSTDREGNEQFF. CDR3 nucleotide sequence: TGTGCCAGCAGTACGGACAGGGAAGGGAATGAGCAGTTCTTC. The full variable domain, completed using reference TRBV28 and TRBJ2-1, is DVKVTQSSRYLVKRTGEKVFLECVQDMDHENMFWYRQDPGLGLRLIYFSYDVKMKEKGDIPEGYSVSREKKERFSLILESASTNQTSMYLCASSTDREGNEQFFGPGTRLTVL.

This chain connects TRBV29-1 to TRBJ2-2, with 7 bases that match TRBD2. The CDR3 consists of 14 residues. CDR1 and CDR2 (germline): SQVTM, ANQGSEA. Losses at the gene ends were 3 bases for V and 0 bases for J; bases not matched to a gene: 1. The CDR3 region has the DNA TGCAGCGTTGAGGGACTACCGAACACCGGGGAGCTGTTTTTT. It is translated as CSVEGLPNTGELFF.

This clonotype occurred many times. The chain combines TRBV24-1 with TRBJ1-2, with TRBD1 matching 11 bases. This CDR3 comprises 18 residues. Trimming removed 4 bases from V and 2 bases from J; junction bases left unmatched: 11. The germline gives CDR1 KGHDR, CDR2 SFDVKD. In DNA form, the CDR3 reads TGTGCCACCAGTGAAGCCGGGACAGGGGGGTCGGCGAACTATGGCTACACCTTC. This gives the protein CATSEAGTGGSANYGYTF.

This clonotype has at least ten counts. The chain combines TRBV9 with TRBJ2-3; D is perhaps TRBD1 or TRBD2 (7 bases each). Germline lookup yields CDR1 SGDLS and CDR2 YYNGEE. The CDR3 sequence is 17 residues long. V was trimmed by 4 bases and J by 5 bases, leaving 23 bases between them. CDR3 sequence (DNA): TGTGCCAGCAGCCCTAGGGACAGAACCCCGGGGGGAGATACGCAGTATTTT. This encodes CASSPRDRTPGGDTQYF.

V is TRBV5-6 and J is TRBJ2-7; D is perhaps TRBD2 (6 bases). The germline gives CDR1 SGHDT, CDR2 YYEEEE. The CDR3 has 15 amino acids. Trimming shortened V by 5 bases and J by 1 base, and 16 bases separated the two germline ends. The CDR3 DNA reads as TGTGCCAGCAGTCCGCTAGGTGGAGGGTCCTACGAGCAGTACTTC. It codes for CASSPLGGGSYEQYF.